The next 8 T cell receptor beta chains were all read from a single sample in a study of CD8+CD57+ T cells in acquired aplastic anemia. Genomic DNA provided the template from which TCR beta VDJ and CDR3 profiles were obtained. TCRdb independently ran MiXCR on the reads; one entry per CDR3 protein. There are tens of thousands of distinct CDR3 sequences in the sample; 45% to 55% occur only once, and approximately 8.3% lies in the top ten. Sequenced: sorted CD4+, CD8+, or CD8+CD57+ T cells (not recorded which) from PBMCs. The origin of the receptors is a human donor in good health, serving as a control.

The chain combines TRBV20-1 with TRBJ2-7; no clear D. Germline V gene lookup returns CDR1 DFQATT and CDR2 SNEGSKA (reference sequence). This CDR3 contains 13 residues. Trimming left V 6 bases short and J 2 bases short, with 14 bases between. CDR3 sequence: CSATSGSPYEQYF. The CDR3 coding sequence is TGCAGTGCCACCTCCGGATCCCCCTACGAGCAGTACTTC.

For the CDR3, the DNA is TGTGCCACCAGTTCCGCGGGAGCGGGCGAGCAGTACTTC. It is translated as CATSSAGAGEQYF. The genes are TRBV15 and TRBJ2-7, with 7 bases lining up with TRBD2. The CDR3 is 13 residues long. CDR1 is LNHNV, CDR2 YYDKDF, per germline (reference sequence). Germline trimming cut 6 bases from V and 6 bases from J; bases unmatched to any gene: 8.

V gene TRBV25-1 combines with J gene TRBJ2-7; D is unclear. CDR1 is MGHDK and CDR2 is SYGVNS in the germline V gene. With 1 base removed from V and 5 bases from J, the gap between germline ends came to 12 bases. The CDR3 length is 14 residues. The CDR3 DNA follows: TGTGCCAGCAGTGAATCCTTAGCATTCCACGAGCAGTACTTC. Translated, it gives CASSESLAFHEQYF.

The chain is built from TRBV7-3 and TRBJ2-1, with D perhaps TRBD1 (5 bases). The CDR3 spans 13 residues. V lost 6 bases and J 5 bases, leaving 11 bases between the germline ends. Germline V gene sequence: CDR1 SGHTA, CDR2 FQGTGA. The CDR3 DNA reads as TGTGCCAGCAGTCAGGACACAAACAATGAGCAGTTCTTC. It is translated as CASSQDTNNEQFF.

Note on this clonotype: The conserved phenylalanine or tryptophan normally closing the CDR3 is absent here, so this likely arose from a read error. The V and J genes are TRBV10-3 and TRBJ2-5; 7 bases fit TRBD2. Germline V CDR1 and CDR2: ENHRY, SYGVKD. J gave up 5 bases and V 6 bases, and 0 bases lay outside the gene matches. The length of the CDR3 is 11 residues. As DNA, the CDR3 is TGTGCCATCAGGGGAGGGGAGACCCAGTACATC. This gives the protein CAIRGGETQYI.

In this sample, this clonotype turned up many times. J is TRBJ1-1 and V is TRBV2; no clear D gene. The CDR3 has 15 amino acids. CDR1 SNHLY and CDR2 FYNNEI come from the germline V gene. V lost 8 bases, J lost 0 bases, and 16 bases lay in between. Written as DNA, the CDR3 is TGTGCCAGCGCAGAGTATCGATCCGTGAACACTGAAGCTTTCTTT. Translation gives CASAEYRSVNTEAFF.

The genes are TRBV10-3 and TRBJ2-3, with D possibly TRBD2 on 6 matching bases. Germline CDR1 is ENHRY and CDR2 is SYGVKD. The CDR3 runs to 14 residues. Trimming removed 6 bases from V and 3 bases from J, with 13 bases in between. The CDR3 DNA sequence: TGTGCCATCAGGCCAGCGGGCGGGACAGATACGCAGTATTTT. Translated: CAIRPAGGTDTQYF.

Turning to this clonotype: At one end the junction does not follow the germline gene, possibly because of a read error. CDR3 amino acids: CASSSKAIATEAFF. The CDR3 DNA is TGCGCCAGCAGCTCAAAGGCAATCGCCACTGAAGCTTTCTTT. The chain uses TRBV7-9 and TRBJ1-1; D gene uncertain. The CDR3 is 14 amino acids. The germline CDR1 and CDR2 sequences are SEHNR and FQNEAQ (reference sequence).